These 14 T cell receptor beta chains were sequenced from one sample in a study of T cells in Graves' hyperthyroidism and ophthalmopathy. Template material for amplifying TCR beta CDR3 regions consisted of RNA transcripts. HTBI primers were used for first-round RT-PCR of the TCR CDR3. TCRdb used MiXCR to reprocess the multiplex PCR reads, holding one entry per CDR3 protein. The sample records 600,000 to 800,000 distinct CDR3 sequences, around a third being singletons. Input material: blood. These receptor sequences come from a woman between 35 and 50 years old with Graves' hyperthyroidism.

This clonotype occurred a few times. The chain joins TRBV7-9 to TRBJ1-1; 11 nucleotides align to TRBD1. The CDR3 runs to 17 residues. Germline V gene data show CDR1 as SEHNR and CDR2 as FQNEAQ (reference sequence). Germline trimming cut 6 bases from V and 1 base from J; bases unmatched to any gene: 10. CDR3 DNA sequence: TGTGCCAGCAGACCCGCCGGGACAGGGGGATCGAACACTGAAGCTTTCTTT. It specifies CASRPAGTGGSNTEAFF.

This clonotype was seen more than once but under ten times. This chain's CDR3 is CASSWGLAGVYEQYF. The CDR3 coding sequence is TGTGCCAGCAGCTGGGGACTAGCGGGAGTATACGAGCAGTACTTC. The chain recombines TRBV5-6 with TRBJ2-7, with 14 bases lining up with TRBD2. CDR1 SGHDT and CDR2 YYEEEE come from the germline V gene. J gave up 4 bases and V 3 bases, and 3 bases lay outside the gene matches. The CDR3 spans 15 residues.

V is TRBV29-1 and J is TRBJ1-1, with no clear D. Germline assignment: CDR1 SQVTM and CDR2 ANQGSEA. The CDR3 consists of 11 residues. The CDR3 loop is CRRTALTEAFF. The CDR3 nucleotides are TGCAGACGGACCGCGCTCACTGAAGCTTTCTTT.

The chain joins TRBV7-8 to TRBJ1-5, with unresolved D. Germline CDR1 reads SGHVS; CDR2 reads FQNEAQ. V lost 5 bases and J 5 bases, leaving 16 bases between the germline ends. The CDR3 contains 15 residues. The DNA for the CDR3 is TGTGCCAGCAGCCAAGACCCAGACAAGCATCAGCCCCAGCATTTT. It translates to CASSQDPDKHQPQHF.

This clonotype was observed a handful of times. The J gene is TRBJ2-2, the V gene TRBV12-3 or TRBV12-4; no definite D call. The CDR3 runs to 13 residues. The V end was cut by 6 bases, the J end by 1 base, with 6 bases between. The chain's CDR3 is CASRIRNTGELFF. In DNA form, the CDR3 reads TGTGCCAGCAGGATCAGGAACACCGGGGAGCTGTTTTTT.

The rearrangement links TRBV19 to TRBJ1-5; 9 bases fit TRBD1. J gave up 8 bases and V 5 bases, and 10 bases lay outside the gene matches. CDR1 and CDR2 from the germline V gene are LNHDA and SQIVND (reference sequence). The CDR3 has 15 residues. The CDR3 nucleotides read TGTGCCAGTAGTCAACAACCGACAGGGGGAGAGCCCCAGCATTTT. Protein: CASSQQPTGGEPQHF.

The chain combines TRBV6-2 or TRBV6-3 with TRBJ1-5, with D maybe TRBD1 (5 bases). Trimming removed 0 bases at V and 4 bases at J, with 7 bases between. Germline values: CDR1 MNHEY, CDR2 SVGEGT. CDR3 length equals 14 residues. This chain's CDR3 is CASSYSEGNQPQHF. The DNA for the CDR3 is TGTGCCAGCAGTTACTCGGAGGGGAATCAGCCCCAGCATTTT.

The rearrangement uses TRBV20-1 and TRBJ1-2; 11 bases are shared with TRBD1. The CDR3 extends over 14 amino acids. Germline lookup yields CDR1 DFQATT and CDR2 SNEGSKA (reference sequence). J was trimmed by 6 bases and V by 1 base; bases with no gene match: 4. CDR3 loop: CSARVGQGADGYTF. The CDR3, as DNA: TGCAGTGCTAGAGTCGGACAGGGGGCTGATGGCTACACCTTC.

The chain is built from TRBV5-1 and TRBJ2-7, with D perhaps matching TRBD1 (6 bases). Between the trimmed V and J ends, which lost 4 bases and 0 bases, there was a span of 14 bases. CDR1 and CDR2 (germline): SGHRS, YFSETQ. This CDR3 contains 15 residues. The CDR3 sequence is CASSGAPDSSYEQYF. The CDR3 bases are TGCGCCAGCAGCGGCGCTCCGGACAGCTCCTACGAGCAGTACTTC.

The chain has TRBV29-1 and TRBJ1-4, with a weak D call TRBD1 (5 bases). This CDR3 has 11 residues. Germline values: CDR1 SQVTM, CDR2 ANQGSEA. V was cut by 6 bases and J by 5 bases, with 7 bases left in between. CDR3 DNA: TGCAGCGTGGGGGGGAATGAAAAACTGTTTTTT. Translating gives CSVGGNEKLFF.

The chain uses TRBV29-1 and TRBJ2-7; D might be TRBD2 (6 bases). V was pared by 0 bases and J by 3 bases, with 9 bases between. The CDR3 consists of 13 residues. Per the germline V gene, CDR1 is SQVTM and CDR2 is ANQGSEA. CDR3 residues: CSVEDPRDYEQYF. Written as DNA, the CDR3 is TGCAGCGTTGAAGATCCGCGGGACTACGAGCAGTACTTC.

This clonotype was observed a handful of times. The V gene is TRBV7-9, the J gene TRBJ1-3; 8 bases match TRBD1. The length of the CDR3 is 16 residues. The germline CDR1 and CDR2 sequences are SEHNR and FQNEAQ (reference sequence). After removal of 3 bases from V and 1 base from J, the junction contained 5 bases not matched to a gene. DNA for the CDR3: TGTGCCAGCAGCTTGGAGGACAGGGATTCTGGAAACACCATATATTTT. As protein: CASSLEDRDSGNTIYF.

The chain has TRBV5-1 and TRBJ2-5; D is uncertain. V gave up 1 base and J gave up 3 bases, with 7 bases separating them. Germline values: CDR1 SGHRS, CDR2 YFSETQ. The CDR3 contains 13 residues. The CDR3 bases are TGCGCCAGCAGCTTGTGGGGTAAAGAGACCCAGTACTTC. This encodes CASSLWGKETQYF.

In this sample, this clonotype turned up many times. The chain is built from TRBV6-1 and TRBJ1-6; TRBD1 matches 7 bases. This CDR3 contains 13 residues. After removal of 11 bases from V and 7 bases from J, the junction contained 8 bases not matched to a gene. CDR1 is MNHNS and CDR2 is SASEGT in the germline V gene. The DNA for the CDR3 is TGTGCCGGCGAGGGACAGCCCAATTCACCCCTCCACTTT. This codes for CAGEGQPNSPLHF.